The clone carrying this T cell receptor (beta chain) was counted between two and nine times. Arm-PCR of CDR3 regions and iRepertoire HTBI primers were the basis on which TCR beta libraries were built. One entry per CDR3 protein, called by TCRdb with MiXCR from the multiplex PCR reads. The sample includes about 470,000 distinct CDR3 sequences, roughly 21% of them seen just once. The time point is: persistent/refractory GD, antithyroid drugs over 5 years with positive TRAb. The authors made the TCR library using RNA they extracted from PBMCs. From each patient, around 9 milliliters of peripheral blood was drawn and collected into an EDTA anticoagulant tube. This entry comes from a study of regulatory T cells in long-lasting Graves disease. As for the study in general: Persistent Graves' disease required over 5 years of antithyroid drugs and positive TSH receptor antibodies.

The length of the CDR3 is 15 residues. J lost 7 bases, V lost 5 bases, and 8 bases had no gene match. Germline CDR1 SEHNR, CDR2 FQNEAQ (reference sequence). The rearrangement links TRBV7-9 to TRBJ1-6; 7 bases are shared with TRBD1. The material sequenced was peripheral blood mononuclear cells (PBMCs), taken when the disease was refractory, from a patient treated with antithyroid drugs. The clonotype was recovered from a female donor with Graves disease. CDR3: CASSPPQGWNSPLHF. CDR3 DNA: TGTGCCAGCAGCCCCCCACAGGGGTGGAATTCACCCCTCCACTTT.